These 25 T cell receptor beta chains were sequenced from one sample in a study of chemoradiotherapy in HPV16-positive cancers. Profiled with immunoSEQ multiplex PCR; TCRdb holds only in-frame clones, not every one. Of over 1,000 clones in the sample, about 93% were seen once. Sequenced material: tumor tissue, taken from a patient who underwent chemoradiotherapy. Source of these receptors: a human donor with HPV-associated anogenital cancer.

The chain joins TRBV28 to TRBJ1-1; D is unresolved. Germline lookup yields CDR1 MDHEN and CDR2 SYDVKM. Trimming pared 1 base from V and 1 base from J, leaving 4 bases between. CDR3 length: 13 amino acids. For the CDR3, the DNA is TGTGCCAGCAGTTTATATGGGAACACTGAAGCTTTCTTT. Amino acid sequence: CASSLYGNTEAFF.

This clone turned up a few times. V gene TRBV29-1 combines with J gene TRBJ1-1; D unresolved. Trimming stripped 1 base from V and 4 bases from J, with 13 bases between. This CDR3 spans 14 amino acids. Germline V gene data show CDR1 as SQVTM and CDR2 as ANQGSEA. The DNA for the CDR3 is TGCAGCGTTGAAGTGGCTCAGTCCGGCACTGAAGCTTTCTTT. This translates into CSVEVAQSGTEAFF.

This rearrangement joins TRBV6-4 to TRBJ2-6; D is unclear. The CDR3 spans 17 residues. Germline CDR1 reads MRHNA; CDR2 reads SNTAGT. V gave up 0 bases and J gave up 1 base, with 10 bases separating them. CDR3 DNA sequence: TGTGCCAGCAGTGACTCGAGGTATCGATCTGGGGCCAACGTCCTGACTTTC. As protein: CASSDSRYRSGANVLTF.

The V gene is TRBV5-1, the J gene TRBJ2-5, with 8 bases identical to TRBD1. There are 14 residues in the CDR3. CDR1 and CDR2 from the germline V gene are SGHRS and YFSETQ. Trimming cost V 4 bases and J 5 bases; bases outside gene matches: 7. The CDR3: CASSPRGRGETQYF. The CDR3 DNA is TGCGCCAGCAGCCCCAGGGGGCGAGGGGAGACCCAGTACTTC.

This sequence joins TRBV11-3 and TRBJ2-3; 8 nucleotides match TRBD2. The CDR3 runs 16 residues. The germline gives CDR1 SGHNT, CDR2 YENEEA. V lost 1 base, J lost 4 bases, and 7 bases stayed unmatched. DNA for the CDR3: TGTGCCAGCAGCTTAGTCAGCGGGGGACCCCCAGATACGCAGTATTTT. Protein sequence: CASSLVSGGPPDTQYF.

J is TRBJ2-5 and V is TRBV7-2; 7 bases are a match to TRBD2. Germline V gives CDR1 SGHTA, CDR2 FQGNSA. V gave up 4 bases and J gave up 2 bases; unmatched junction bases: 1. This CDR3 region has 13 residues. DNA for the CDR3: TGTGCCAGCAGCTGGGGACTACAAGAGACCCAGTACTTC. Translated, it gives CASSWGLQETQYF.

The rearrangement uses TRBV6-5 and TRBJ2-7, with no clear D. Trimming took 0 bases from V and 2 from J, leaving 11 bases between them. CDR1 MNHEY and CDR2 SVGAGI come from the germline V gene. The CDR3 length is 15 residues. The CDR3 DNA reads as TGTGCCAGCAGTTACTCGTCGGGTACTCCCTACGAGCAGTACTTC. As protein: CASSYSSGTPYEQYF.

This clone was counted once. The V and J genes are TRBV5-1 and TRBJ1-3; D unclear. The ends were cut back, 5 bases at V and 4 bases at J, with 16 bases in the middle. Germline values: CDR1 SGHRS, CDR2 YFSETQ. The CDR3 is 15 residues long. CDR3 sequence (DNA): TGCGCCAGCAGGAATCGGGATTTACCGGGAAACACCATATATTTT. Its translation is CASRNRDLPGNTIYF.

This clone has just one count. J is TRBJ1-2 and V is TRBV30, with 7 nucleotides matching TRBD1. Germline V CDR1 and CDR2: GTSNPN, SVGIG (reference sequence). The length of the CDR3 is 15 residues. J gave up 6 bases and V 5 bases, and 15 bases lay outside the gene matches. CDR3 DNA: TGTGCCTGGGGGGAGAATGACAGGGTAAATCATGGCTACACCTTC. It is translated as CAWGENDRVNHGYTF. Combining the CDR3 with reference TRBV30 and TRBJ1-2 gives the whole variable domain SQTIHQWPATLVQPVGSPLSLECTVEGTSNPNLYWYRQAAGRGLQLLFYSVGIGQISSEVPQNLSASRPQDRQFILSSKKLLLSDSGFYLCAWGENDRVNHGYTFGSGTRLTVV.

This clone was detected a few times. This chain connects TRBV30 to TRBJ1-4; D is perhaps TRBD1 (5 bases). This CDR3 is built from 15 residues. Germline-derived CDR1 and CDR2 are GTSNPN and SVGIG (reference sequence). The ends were cut back, 3 bases at V and 5 bases at J, with 16 bases in the middle. The CDR3 region is CAWSPQGSRNEKLFF. CDR3 DNA: TGTGCCTGGAGCCCTCAGGGAAGCCGGAATGAAAAACTGTTTTTT.

The rearrangement joins TRBV7-8 to TRBJ1-1; D unresolved. V was trimmed by 4 bases and J by 4 bases, leaving 10 bases between them. Germline lookup yields CDR1 SGHVS and CDR2 FQNEAQ. The CDR3 runs to 13 residues. CDR3 DNA sequence: TGTGCCAGCAGCTCGACCAGCCCCACTGAAGCTTTCTTT. It translates to CASSSTSPTEAFF.

The rearrangement links TRBV2 to TRBJ2-4; 10 nucleotides align to TRBD1. The CDR3 length is 15 residues. Germline CDR1 is SNHLY and CDR2 is FYNNEI. The V gene end was trimmed by 4 bases and the J gene end by 7 bases; junction bases not matched to a gene: 7. DNA of the CDR3: TGTGCCAGCAGTGGGGACAGGGGCGCAAGGAACATTCAGTACTTC. It is translated as CASSGDRGARNIQYF.

This clone was counted only a few times. The chain uses TRBV6-5 and TRBJ2-4; D is ambiguous. Trimming pared 0 bases from V and 0 bases from J, leaving 3 bases between. There are 14 residues in the CDR3. Germline CDR1 reads MNHEY; CDR2 reads SVGAGI. This chain's CDR3 is CASSYSIAKNIQYF. CDR3 coding DNA: TGTGCCAGCAGTTACTCGATAGCCAAAAACATTCAGTACTTC.

The genes are TRBV6-6 and TRBJ2-3; TRBD1 is a possible D gene (6 bases). Germline V CDR1 and CDR2: MNHNY, SVGAGI (reference sequence). CDR3 length equals 16 residues. V dropped 8 bases and J dropped 3 bases, with 21 bases sitting between them. The CDR3 here is CASEIIRPGETDTQYF. In DNA, the CDR3 is TGTGCCAGCGAGATAATTCGGCCAGGGGAAACAGATACGCAGTATTTT.

The genes are TRBV4-3 and TRBJ1-1, with D maybe TRBD1 (5 bases). Germline lookup yields CDR1 LGHNA and CDR2 YSLEER. The CDR3 totals 18 residues. V was trimmed by 3 bases and J by 0 bases, leaving 20 bases between them. The CDR3: CASSHNTPIGTLNTEAFF. The CDR3 region has the DNA TGCGCCAGCAGCCATAACACTCCCATCGGGACCCTGAACACTGAAGCTTTCTTT.

This rearrangement joins TRBV18 to TRBJ2-3; no clear D. Germline V lookup: CDR1 KGHSH, CDR2 LQKENI. The CDR3 extends over 13 amino acids. The V end was cut by 6 bases, the J end by 0 bases, with 7 bases between. The CDR3 loop reads CASSPSSTDTQYF. In DNA form, the CDR3 reads TGTGCCAGCTCCCCATCTAGCACAGATACGCAGTATTTT.

In DNA, the CDR3 is TGTGCCAGCAGTGAAGGTGGGGGATACACTGAAGCTTTCTTT. It codes for CASSEGGGYTEAFF. The chain joins TRBV25-1 to TRBJ1-1, with D perhaps TRBD1 (5 bases). Germline V gives CDR1 MGHDK, CDR2 SYGVNS. V shed 2 bases and J shed 3 bases, with 10 bases lying between them. The CDR3 length is 14 residues.

V gene TRBV7-8 combines with J gene TRBJ2-1, with D possibly TRBD2 on 5 matching bases. This CDR3 is 17 amino acids long. V was cut by 1 base and J by 0 bases, with 13 bases left in between. The V gene's germline CDR1 is SGHVS and CDR2 FQNEAQ. The CDR3 DNA is TGTGCCAGCAGCTTAGACTCGGGATTCGGCTCCTACAATGAGCAGTTCTTC. Amino acid sequence: CASSLDSGFGSYNEQFF.

This chain connects TRBV19 to TRBJ2-7; TRBD1 matches at 7 bases. This CDR3 spans 15 amino acids. The trim removed 1 base at V and 0 bases at J, leaving 3 bases unmatched. The germline CDR1 and CDR2 sequences are LNHDA and SQIVND (reference sequence). The CDR3 sequence: CASSIAAGGSYEQYF. The DNA of the CDR3 is TGTGCCAGTAGTATAGCGGCAGGGGGCTCCTACGAGCAGTACTTC.

The V call is TRBV5-4, the J call TRBJ2-3; D unclear. Deletions cut 0 bases from V and 1 base from J, with 12 bases between. This CDR3 spans 16 amino acids. Germline V CDR1 and CDR2: SGHNT, YYREEE (reference sequence). The CDR3: CASSLASRRGTDTQYF. The CDR3 DNA reads as TGTGCCAGCAGCTTGGCCTCGCGTAGGGGCACAGATACGCAGTATTTT.

This chain joins TRBV5-3 and TRBJ2-1, with 8 bases that match TRBD2. TRBV5-3 is flagged as an ORF with uncertain function. The trim removed 0 bases at V and 5 bases at J, leaving 4 bases unmatched. There are 15 residues in the CDR3. CDR3 region: CARSLEAGDHNEQFF. CDR3 sequence (DNA): TGTGCCAGAAGCTTGGAAGCGGGGGACCACAATGAGCAGTTCTTC.

This sequence joins TRBV10-3 and TRBJ2-2, with TRBD1 matching 10 bases. Germline V lookup: CDR1 ENHRY, CDR2 SYGVKD. The CDR3 has 14 amino acids. V lost 7 bases to trimming and J lost 7 bases; unmatched junction nucleotides: 6. This CDR3 is CAINDRGLGGELFF. CDR3 DNA: TGTGCCATCAACGACAGGGGGCTGGGCGGGGAGCTGTTTTTT.

The V and J genes are TRBV7-3 and TRBJ1-6; D gene uncertain. The CDR3 is made up of 15 amino acids. V was trimmed by 2 bases and J by 8 bases, leaving 13 bases between them. The germline V gene encodes CDR1 SGHTA and CDR2 FQGTGA. As DNA, the CDR3 is TGTGCCAGCAGCTTATCGGCCGGGAACTATTCACCCCTCCACTTT. Residues: CASSLSAGNYSPLHF. Combining the CDR3 with reference TRBV7-3 and TRBJ1-6 gives the whole variable domain GAGVSQTPSNKVTEKGKYVELRCDPISGHTALYWYRQSLGQGPEFLIYFQGTGAADDSGLPNDRFFAVRPEGSVSTLKIQRTERGDSAVYLCASSLSAGNYSPLHFGNGTRLTVT.

The chain links TRBV9 to TRBJ2-3, with D possibly being TRBD2 (7 bases). Germline CDR1 and CDR2: SGDLS and YYNGEE. V lost 2 bases and J 4 bases, leaving 14 bases between the germline ends. The CDR3 has 15 amino acids. In DNA form, the CDR3 reads TGTGCCAGCAGCGTCGAGGGGGGGCCGCCAGATACGCAGTATTTT. Its translation: CASSVEGGPPDTQYF.

The V and J genes are TRBV5-4 and TRBJ1-2, with D possibly being TRBD1 (5 bases). The CDR3 is 16 amino acids. Germline V gene sequence: CDR1 SGHNT, CDR2 YYREEE (reference sequence). Trimming cost V 0 bases and J 4 bases, with 16 bases left between them. The CDR3: CASSLGAGGDGYGYTF. The CDR3 DNA reads TGTGCCAGCAGCTTGGGGGCTGGGGGGGACGGCTATGGCTACACCTTC.